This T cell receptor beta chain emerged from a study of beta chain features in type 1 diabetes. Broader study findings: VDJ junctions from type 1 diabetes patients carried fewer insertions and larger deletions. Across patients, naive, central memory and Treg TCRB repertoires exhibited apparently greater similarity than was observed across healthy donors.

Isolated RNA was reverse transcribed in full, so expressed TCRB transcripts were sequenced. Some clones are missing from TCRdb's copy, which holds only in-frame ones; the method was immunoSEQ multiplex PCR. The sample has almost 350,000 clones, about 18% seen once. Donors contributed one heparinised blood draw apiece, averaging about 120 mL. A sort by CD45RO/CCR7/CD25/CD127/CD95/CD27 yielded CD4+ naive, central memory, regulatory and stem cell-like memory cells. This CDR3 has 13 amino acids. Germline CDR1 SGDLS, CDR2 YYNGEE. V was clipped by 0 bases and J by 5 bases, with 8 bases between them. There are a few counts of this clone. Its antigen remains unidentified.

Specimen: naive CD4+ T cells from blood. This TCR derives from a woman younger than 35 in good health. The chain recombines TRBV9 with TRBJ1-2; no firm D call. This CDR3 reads CASSVATQYGYTF. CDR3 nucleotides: TGTGCCAGCAGCGTAGCGACACAGTATGGCTACACCTTC.